This T cell receptor beta chain was sequenced for a study of PD-L1 blockade in urothelial cancer. For the study at large: Male sex and bladder-origin urothelial cancer were recorded for about 85% of the roughly 29 patients. Analysis of the blood was performed 3 weeks (second dose) and 6 weeks after treatment start.

All patients handed over anywhere from 1 to 8 samples, pretreatment and on-treatment. Sequenced by immunoSEQ multiplex PCR; TCRdb stores in-frame clones only, minus some. The repertoire has roughly 62,000 clones, roughly 82% of them found once; the top ten carry almost 4.5%. Germline V gives CDR1 SGHTA, CDR2 FQGNSA. This CDR3 region has 16 residues. V lost 1 base and J 4 bases, leaving 14 bases between the germline ends. This clone appeared once. The TCR comes from a man between 65 and 85 years old with urothelial cancer. Source: PBMCs, taken around atezolizumab (anti-PD-L1) treatment. The chain employs TRBV7-2 and TRBJ1-3, with TRBD1 as a possible D gene (5 bases). This chain's CDR3 is CASSLVAGHAGNTIYF. In DNA, the CDR3 is TGTGCCAGCAGCTTAGTCGCGGGGCACGCCGGAAACACCATATATTTT.